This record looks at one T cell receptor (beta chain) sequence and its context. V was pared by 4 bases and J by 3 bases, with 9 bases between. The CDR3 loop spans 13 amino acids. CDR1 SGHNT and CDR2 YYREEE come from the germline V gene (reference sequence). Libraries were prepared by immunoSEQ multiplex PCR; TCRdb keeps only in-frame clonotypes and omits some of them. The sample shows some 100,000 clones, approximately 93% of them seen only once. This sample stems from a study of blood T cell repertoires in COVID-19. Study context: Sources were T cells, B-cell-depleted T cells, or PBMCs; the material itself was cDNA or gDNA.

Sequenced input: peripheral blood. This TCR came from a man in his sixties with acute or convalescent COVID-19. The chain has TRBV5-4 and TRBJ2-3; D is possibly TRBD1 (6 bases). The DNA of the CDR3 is TGTGCCAGCAGCACCAGGGGTACAGATACGCAGTATTTT. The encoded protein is CASSTRGTDTQYF.